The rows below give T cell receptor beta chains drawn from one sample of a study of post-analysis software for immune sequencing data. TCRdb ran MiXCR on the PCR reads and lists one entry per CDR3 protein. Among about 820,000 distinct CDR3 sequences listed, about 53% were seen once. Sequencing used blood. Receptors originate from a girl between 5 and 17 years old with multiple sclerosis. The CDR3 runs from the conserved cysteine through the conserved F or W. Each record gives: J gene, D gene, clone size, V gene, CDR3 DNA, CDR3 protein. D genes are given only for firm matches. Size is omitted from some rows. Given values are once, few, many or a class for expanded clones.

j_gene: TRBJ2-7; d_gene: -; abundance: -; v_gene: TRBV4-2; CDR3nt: TGTGCCAGCAGCCAAGAACGTAGGGGGGGGTCTGACGACGAGCAGTACTTC; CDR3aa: CASSQERRGGSDDEQYF
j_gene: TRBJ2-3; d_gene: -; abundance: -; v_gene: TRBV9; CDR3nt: TGTGCCAGCAGTGTAGCTCTAGATACGCAGTATTTT; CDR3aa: CASSVALDTQYF
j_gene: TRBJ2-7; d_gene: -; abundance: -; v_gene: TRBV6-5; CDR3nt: TGTGCCAGCAGTTACTCGGCGATAAGGAACGAGCAGTACTTC; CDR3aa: CASSYSAIRNEQYF
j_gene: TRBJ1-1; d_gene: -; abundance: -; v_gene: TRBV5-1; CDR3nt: TGCGCCAGCGGCATGGGGGGAACGACTTTCTTT; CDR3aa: CASGMGGTTFF
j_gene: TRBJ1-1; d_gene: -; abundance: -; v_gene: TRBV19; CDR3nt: TGTGCCAGTAACGGGGGGACCCTACACGGCACTGAAGCTTTCTTT; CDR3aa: CASNGGTLHGTEAFF
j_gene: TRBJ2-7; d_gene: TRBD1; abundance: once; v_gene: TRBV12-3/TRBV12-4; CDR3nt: TGTGCCAGCAGTCCGGACAGGATCAAGGTGTCCTCCTACGAGCAGTACTTC; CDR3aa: CASSPDRIKVSSYEQYF
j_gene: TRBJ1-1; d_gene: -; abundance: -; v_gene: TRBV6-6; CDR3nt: TGTGCCAGCAGGGGCACTGAAGCTTTCTTT; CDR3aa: CASRGTEAFF
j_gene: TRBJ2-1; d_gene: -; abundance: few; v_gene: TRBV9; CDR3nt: TGTGCCAGCAGCGTGCGAGACCTATACAATGAGCAGTTCTTC; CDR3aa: CASSVRDLYNEQFF
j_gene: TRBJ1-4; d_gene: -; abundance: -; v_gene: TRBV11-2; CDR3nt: TGTGCCAGCAGCTTTGAAGTGAAGGAAAAACTGTTTTTT; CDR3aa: CASSFEVKEKLFF
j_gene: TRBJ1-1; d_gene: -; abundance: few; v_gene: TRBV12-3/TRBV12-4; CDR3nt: TGTGCCAGCAGTTCCCCCGGGGGGGTGGACACTGAAGCTTTCTTT; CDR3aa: CASSSPGGVDTEAFF
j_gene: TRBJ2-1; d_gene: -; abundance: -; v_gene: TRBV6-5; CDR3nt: TGTGCCAGCAGTTACTCGAACACGCTTCGAGAGCAGTTCTTC; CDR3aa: CASSYSNTLREQFF
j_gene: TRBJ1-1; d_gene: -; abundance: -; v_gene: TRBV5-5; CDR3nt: TGTGCCAGCAGCGCTTACTGGGGTCCTGGGAACACTGAAGCTTTCTTT; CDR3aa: CASSAYWGPGNTEAFF
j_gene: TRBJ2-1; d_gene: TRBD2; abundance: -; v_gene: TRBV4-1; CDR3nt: TGCGCCAGCAGCCAAGAAAGACTAGCGGTATACAATGAGCAGTTCTTC; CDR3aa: CASSQERLAVYNEQFF
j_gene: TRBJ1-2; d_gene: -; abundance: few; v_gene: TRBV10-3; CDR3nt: TGTGCCATCTCAAAAGGGAACTATGGCTACACCTTC; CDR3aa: CAISKGNYGYTF
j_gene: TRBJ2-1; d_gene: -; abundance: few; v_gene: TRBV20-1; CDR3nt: TGCAGTGCTCCAAGCCGGCTAGCGAGCAACAATGAGCAGTTCTTC; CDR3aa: CSAPSRLASNNEQFF
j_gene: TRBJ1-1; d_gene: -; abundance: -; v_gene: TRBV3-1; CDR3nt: TGTGCCAGCCGACATTCGACGGTGAGGAACACTGAAGCTTTCTTT; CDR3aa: CASRHSTVRNTEAFF
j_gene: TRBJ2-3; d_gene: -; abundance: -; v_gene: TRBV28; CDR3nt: TGTGCCAGCAGTTTCCCCCCCCCAGATACGCAGTATTTT; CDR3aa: CASSFPPPDTQYF
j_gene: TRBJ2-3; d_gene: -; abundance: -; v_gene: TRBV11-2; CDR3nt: TGTGCCAGCAGCTCTTCAAATACGCAGTATTTT; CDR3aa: CASSSSNTQYF
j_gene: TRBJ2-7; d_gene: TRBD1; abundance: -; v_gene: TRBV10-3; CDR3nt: TGTGCCACAAATAACAGGGGGCGCTTGGACGAGCAGTACTTC; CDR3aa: CATNNRGRLDEQYF
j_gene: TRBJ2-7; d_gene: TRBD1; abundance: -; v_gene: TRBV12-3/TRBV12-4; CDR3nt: TGTGCCAGCACCCTAACAGGGGGCGAGCAGTACTTC; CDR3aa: CASTLTGGEQYF
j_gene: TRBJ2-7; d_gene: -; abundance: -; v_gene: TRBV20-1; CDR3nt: TGCGGTGCTACAATTGGCCAGGGGTACGAGCAGTACTTC; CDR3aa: CGATIGQGYEQYF
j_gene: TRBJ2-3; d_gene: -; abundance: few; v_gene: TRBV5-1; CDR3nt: TGCGCCAGCAGCTTGGCCGTTTCCGGCACAGATACGCAGTATTTT; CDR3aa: CASSLAVSGTDTQYF
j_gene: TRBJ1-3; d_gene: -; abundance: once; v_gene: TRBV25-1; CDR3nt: TGTGCCAGCAGTGAATATAACACCATATATTTT; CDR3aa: CASSEYNTIYF
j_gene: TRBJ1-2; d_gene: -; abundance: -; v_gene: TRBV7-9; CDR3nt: TGTGCCAGCAGCTTGTCATCGGACACGAACTATGGCTACACCTTC; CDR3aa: CASSLSSDTNYGYTF
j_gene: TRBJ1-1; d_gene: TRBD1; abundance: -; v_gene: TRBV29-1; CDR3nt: TGCAGCACTTCGCCGGGACAGCTGAACACTGAAGCTTTCTTT; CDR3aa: CSTSPGQLNTEAFF
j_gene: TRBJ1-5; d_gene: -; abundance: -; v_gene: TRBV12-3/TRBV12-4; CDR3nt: TGTGCCAGTAGTTTAACGTCTCAGCCCCAGCATTTT; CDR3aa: CASSLTSQPQHF
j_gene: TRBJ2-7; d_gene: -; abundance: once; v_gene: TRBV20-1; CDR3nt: TGCAGTGCCCAGGGAAGGGGCAGGGAGACTGATGGAGGCTCCTACGAGCAGTACTTC; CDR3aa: CSAQGRGRETDGGSYEQYF
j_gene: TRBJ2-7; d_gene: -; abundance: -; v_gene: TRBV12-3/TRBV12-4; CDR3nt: TGTGCCAGCAGTTTTAGTACAGGTCGTTCTGCAGGTGGTAGGACCTACGAGCAGTACTTC; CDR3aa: CASSFSTGRSAGGRTYEQYF
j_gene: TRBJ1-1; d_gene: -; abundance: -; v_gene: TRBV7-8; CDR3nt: TGTGCCAGCGGAATCCAGGGGACTAACACTGAAGCTTTCTTT; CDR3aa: CASGIQGTNTEAFF
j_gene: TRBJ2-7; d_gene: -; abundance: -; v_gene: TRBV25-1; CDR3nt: TGTGCCAGCGGTGACCCCCAGGGGTACGAGCAGTACTTC; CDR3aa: CASGDPQGYEQYF
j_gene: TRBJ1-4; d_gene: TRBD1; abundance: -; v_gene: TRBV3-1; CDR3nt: TGTGCCAGCAGCGTCGGGACAGCACAAAATGAAAAACTGTTTTTT; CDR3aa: CASSVGTAQNEKLFF
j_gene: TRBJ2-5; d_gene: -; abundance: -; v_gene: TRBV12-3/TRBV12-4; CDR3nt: TGTGCCAGCAGTTTAGCGGACGGTGGGCGGTACTTC; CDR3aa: CASSLADGGRYF
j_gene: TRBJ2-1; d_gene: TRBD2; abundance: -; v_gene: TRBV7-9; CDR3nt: TGTGCCGAAAAGCGGGGGGGCCCCAATGAGCAGTTCTTC; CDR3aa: CAEKRGGPNEQFF